These 21 T cell receptor beta chains came from one sample sequenced in a study of radiotherapy plus CTLA-4 blockade in lung cancer. The data were produced by immunoSEQ multiplex PCR, yet TCRdb's version contains in-frame clones alone and is incomplete. The repertoire holds about 68,000 clones, around 80% seen once, with roughly 10% in the top ten. Source: peripheral blood, taken from a patient treated with radiotherapy plus ipilimumab. The receptors shown here come from a human donor with non-small cell lung cancer who had a complete response to radiotherapy plus ipilimumab.

As for this clone: At one end, the junction sequence differs from germline, possibly due to a read error. The chain recombines TRBV7-7 with TRBJ2-3; perhaps TRBD2 as D (5 bases). The CDR3 sequence is 13 residues long. CDR1 is SSHAT and CDR2 is FNYEAQ in the germline V gene (reference sequence). The CDR3 DNA follows: TGTGCTAGCAGCCGGACTCAACCAGATACGCAGTATTTT. This encodes CASSRTQPDTQYF.

This rearrangement joins TRBV5-5 to TRBJ2-7; D is unclear. V was pared by 2 bases and J by 11 bases, with 11 bases between. Germline V gives CDR1 SGHKS, CDR2 YYEKEE (reference sequence). CDR3 length: 11 amino acids. CDR3 bases: TGTGCCAGCAGCTTCGAATGGACGGAGTACGTC. It encodes CASSFEWTEYV.

This chain links TRBV13 with TRBJ2-1; 8 bases align to TRBD2. CDR1 PRHDT and CDR2 FYEKMQ come from the germline V gene (reference sequence). V was pared by 5 bases and J by 6 bases, with 9 bases of the junction left unmatched. The CDR3 is made up of 15 amino acids. CDR3 residues: CASSLGGGPFNEQFF. Here the CDR3 DNA reads TGTGCCAGCAGCCTGGGCGGGGGGCCCTTCAATGAGCAGTTCTTC.

The chain combines TRBV18 with TRBJ1-1; D unclear. V lost 3 bases and J 0 bases, leaving 5 bases between the germline ends. CDR1 and CDR2 from the germline V gene are KGHSH and LQKENI. This CDR3 has 13 residues. The CDR3 spells CASSPGMNTEAFF. The DNA of the CDR3 is TGTGCCAGCTCACCCGGGATGAACACTGAAGCTTTCTTT.

This chain uses TRBV11-3 with TRBJ2-7; D gene ambiguous. CDR1 and CDR2 from the germline V gene are SGHNT and YENEEA. Trimming removed 5 bases from V and 2 bases from J, with 13 bases in between. The CDR3 extends over 14 amino acids. The CDR3, as DNA: TGTGCCAGCAGCCCCCCTGAGTCGCCCTACGAGCAGTACTTC. Amino acids: CASSPPESPYEQYF.

As for this clone: Relative to the germline gene, one junction end is altered; a read error may explain this. This sequence joins TRBV4-1 and TRBJ2-2; D gene uncertain. Germline V gene sequence: CDR1 MGHRA, CDR2 YSYEKL. This CDR3 region has 13 residues. The CDR3 loop is CASSQWQTEELFF. Here the CDR3 DNA reads TGCGCCAGCAGCCAGTGGCAGACCGAGGAGCTGTTTTTT.

The chain couples TRBV5-1 to TRBJ1-1, with a weak D call TRBD1 (5 bases). The CDR3 runs to 17 residues. Germline V gives CDR1 SGHRS, CDR2 YFSETQ. V lost 0 bases to trimming and J lost 1 base, with 16 bases between them. The CDR3 region is CASSLGVGGVRNTEAFF. CDR3 nucleotide sequence: TGCGCCAGCAGCTTGGGCGTGGGAGGGGTGAGGAACACTGAAGCTTTCTTT.

The chain couples TRBV27 to TRBJ2-1, with unresolved D. Trimming left V 2 bases short and J 4 bases short, with 9 bases between. CDR1 MNHEY and CDR2 SMNVEV come from the germline V gene (reference sequence). There are 14 residues in the CDR3. CDR3 sequence reads: CASSLSGRYNEQFF. The CDR3 nucleotides are TGTGCCAGCAGTTTAAGTGGGCGATACAATGAGCAGTTCTTC.

This chain uses TRBV5-4 with TRBJ1-3, with 8 bases matching TRBD1. CDR3 length: 17 amino acids. V lost 2 bases and J lost 1; bases outside the gene matches: 8. Germline-derived CDR1 and CDR2 are SGHNT and YYREEE (reference sequence). CDR3 loop: CASSFGQGLISGNTIYF. Here the CDR3 DNA reads TGTGCCAGCAGCTTCGGACAGGGACTTATTTCTGGAAACACCATATATTTT.

The chain is built from TRBV4-3 and TRBJ1-3; D might be TRBD1 (6 bases). Germline V gene sequence: CDR1 LGHNA, CDR2 YSLEER. The V end lost 1 base, the J end lost 4 bases, and 11 bases lay between the germline ends. This CDR3 has 15 residues. CDR3 amino acids: CASSQAGGLGNTIYF. In DNA, the CDR3 is TGCGCCAGCAGCCAAGCGGGGGGCCTAGGAAACACCATATATTTT.

V and J are TRBV6-5 and TRBJ2-7; D ambiguous. The length of the CDR3 is 13 residues. Germline CDR1 and CDR2: MNHEY and SVGAGI. The V end lost 5 bases, the J end lost 1 base, and 9 bases lay between the germline ends. This chain's CDR3 is CASSVEESYEQYV. In DNA form, the CDR3 reads TGTGCCAGCAGTGTTGAGGAATCCTACGAGCAGTACGTC.

The chain uses TRBV9 and TRBJ2-5; D perhaps matches TRBD2 (6 bases). CDR3 length equals 15 residues. Trimming cost V 0 bases and J 3 bases, with 12 bases left between them. CDR1 and CDR2 (germline): SGDLS, YYNGEE. CDR3 nucleotide sequence: TGTGCCAGCAGCGTAGCTGGAGGGAGTAAAGAGACCCAGTACTTC. This codes for CASSVAGGSKETQYF. The whole variable domain, remainder taken from reference TRBV9 and TRBJ2-5, is DSGVTQTPKHLITATGQRVTLRCSPRSGDLSVYWYQQSLDQGLQFLIQYYNGEERAKGNILERFSAQQFPDLHSELNLSSLELGDSALYFCASSVAGGSKETQYFGPGTRLLVL.

This chain connects TRBV27 to TRBJ2-3; D perhaps matches TRBD1 (6 bases). Germline assignment: CDR1 MNHEY and CDR2 SMNVEV (reference sequence). Trimming took off 3 bases at V and 5 bases at J, with 12 bases between the two ends. This CDR3 comprises 14 residues. The DNA of the CDR3 is TGTGCCAGCAGTTTTAAACAGGGTGGAGATACGCAGTATTTT. This encodes CASSFKQGGDTQYF.

The chain carries TRBV5-6 and TRBJ1-2, with TRBD1 matching over 11 bases. This CDR3 contains 15 residues. The V gene's germline CDR1 is SGHDT and CDR2 YYEEEE. V lost 0 bases to trimming and J lost 2 bases; unmatched junction nucleotides: 0. CDR3 bases: TGTGCCAGCAGCTTGGGGACAGGGGGCAACTATGGCTACACCTTC. Amino acids: CASSLGTGGNYGYTF.

The rearrangement links TRBV9 to TRBJ2-1, with D possibly matching TRBD2 (6 bases). The CDR3 sequence is 14 residues long. Germline V gives CDR1 SGDLS, CDR2 YYNGEE. Trimming took 0 bases from V and 4 from J, leaving 8 bases between them. The CDR3 DNA follows: TGTGCCAGCAGCGTAGCGGGGACTTACAATGAGCAGTTCTTC. It codes for CASSVAGTYNEQFF.

The CDR3: CASSQSGTGTGYTF. In DNA form, the CDR3 reads TGCGCCAGCAGTCAATCCGGGACAGGGACTGGCTACACCTTC. The V gene is TRBV23-1, the J gene TRBJ1-2; TRBD1 agrees at 9 bases. TRBV23-1 is given ORF status, its function remaining uncertain. V trimming: 0 bases; J trimming: 7 bases; junction bases outside the gene matches: 3. This CDR3 contains 14 residues.

The CDR3 DNA is TGTGCCAGCAGCCTAGATTCTGCCCACCCCAACACTGAAGCTTTCTTT. It codes for CASSLDSAHPNTEAFF. The chain carries TRBV7-2 and TRBJ1-1; unclear D gene. CDR3 length equals 16 residues. V was trimmed by 5 bases and J by 2 bases, leaving 18 bases between them. Germline assignment: CDR1 SGHTA and CDR2 FQGNSA.

The rearrangement links TRBV30 to TRBJ1-4; 7 bases map to TRBD1. V was pared by 2 bases and J by 2 bases, with 8 bases of the junction left unmatched. In germline, CDR1 is GTSNPN, CDR2 SVGIG (reference sequence). This CDR3 contains 16 residues. The CDR3 DNA reads TGTGCCTGGAGTAGGACAGGAAGGGCTACTAATGAAAAACTGTTTTTT. Translated: CAWSRTGRATNEKLFF.

The CDR3 DNA is TGCAGCGCCGGACTAGCGGGGGCCTACAATGAGCAGTTCTTC. This translates into CSAGLAGAYNEQFF. The chain carries TRBV29-1 and TRBJ2-1, with TRBD2 identical over 13 bases. V shed 7 bases, J shed 2 bases, and the junction held 2 bases outside the gene matches. The CDR3 loop spans 14 amino acids. Per germline, CDR1 SQVTM and CDR2 ANQGSEA.

The gene calls are TRBV5-6 and TRBJ1-1, with a possible D match to TRBD1 (5 bases). V was cut by 3 bases and J by 6 bases, with 12 bases left in between. The CDR3 runs 13 residues. CDR1 is SGHDT, CDR2 YYEEEE, per germline. CDR3 sequence reads: CASSSIQGAEAFF. DNA for the CDR3: TGTGCCAGCAGCTCGATCCAAGGGGCTGAAGCTTTCTTT.

The gene calls are TRBV5-5 and TRBJ2-2, with D uncertain. CDR1 is SGHKS and CDR2 is YYEKEE in the germline V gene (reference sequence). The CDR3 has 15 amino acids. The V gene lost 4 bases and the J gene lost 1 base, with 11 bases spanning the gap. The CDR3 sequence is CASSLDPQNTGELFF. In DNA form, the CDR3 reads TGTGCCAGCAGCCTCGACCCACAGAACACCGGGGAGCTGTTTTTT.